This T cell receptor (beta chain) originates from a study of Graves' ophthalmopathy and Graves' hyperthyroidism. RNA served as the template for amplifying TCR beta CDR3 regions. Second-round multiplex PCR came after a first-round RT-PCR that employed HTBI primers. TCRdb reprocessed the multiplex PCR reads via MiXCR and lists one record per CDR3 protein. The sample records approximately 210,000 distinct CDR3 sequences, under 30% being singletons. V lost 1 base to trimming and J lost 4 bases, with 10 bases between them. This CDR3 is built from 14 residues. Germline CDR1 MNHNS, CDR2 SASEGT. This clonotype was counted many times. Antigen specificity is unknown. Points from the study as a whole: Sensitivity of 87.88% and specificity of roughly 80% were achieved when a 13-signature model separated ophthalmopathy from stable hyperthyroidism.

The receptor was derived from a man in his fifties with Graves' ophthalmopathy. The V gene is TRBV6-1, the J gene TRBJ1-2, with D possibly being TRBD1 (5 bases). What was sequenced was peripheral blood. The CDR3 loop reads CASSEGRRGYGYTF. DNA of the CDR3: TGTGCCAGCAGTGAAGGGCGAAGGGGCTATGGCTACACCTTC.